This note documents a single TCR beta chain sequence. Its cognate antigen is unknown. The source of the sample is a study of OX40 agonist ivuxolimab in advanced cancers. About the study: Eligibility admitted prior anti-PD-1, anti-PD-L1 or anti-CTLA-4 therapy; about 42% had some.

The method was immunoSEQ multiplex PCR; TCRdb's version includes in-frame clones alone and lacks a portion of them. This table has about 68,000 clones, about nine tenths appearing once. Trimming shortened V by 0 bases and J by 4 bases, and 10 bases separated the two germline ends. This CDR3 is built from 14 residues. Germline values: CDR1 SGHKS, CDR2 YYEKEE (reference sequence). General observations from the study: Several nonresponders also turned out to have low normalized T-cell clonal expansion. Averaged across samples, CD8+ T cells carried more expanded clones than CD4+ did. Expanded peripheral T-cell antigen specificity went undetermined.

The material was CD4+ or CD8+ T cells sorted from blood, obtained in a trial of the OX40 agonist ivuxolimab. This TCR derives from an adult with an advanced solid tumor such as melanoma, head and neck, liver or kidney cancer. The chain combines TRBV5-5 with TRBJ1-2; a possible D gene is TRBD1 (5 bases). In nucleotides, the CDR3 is TGTGCCAGCAGCTTGGTGGAGGGGACCTATGGCTACACCTTC. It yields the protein CASSLVEGTYGYTF.